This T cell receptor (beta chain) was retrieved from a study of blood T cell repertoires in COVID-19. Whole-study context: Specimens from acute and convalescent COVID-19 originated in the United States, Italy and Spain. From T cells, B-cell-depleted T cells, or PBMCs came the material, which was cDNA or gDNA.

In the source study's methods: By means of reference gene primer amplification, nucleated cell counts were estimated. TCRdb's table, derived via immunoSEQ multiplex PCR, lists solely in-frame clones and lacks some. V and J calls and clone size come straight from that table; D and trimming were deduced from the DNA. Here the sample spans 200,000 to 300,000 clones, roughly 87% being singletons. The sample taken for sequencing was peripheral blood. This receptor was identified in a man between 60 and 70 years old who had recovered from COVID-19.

Written as DNA, the CDR3 is TGTGCCAGCAGCCAGAGCGGGGGGGGAATTTTGAAGTTCTTC. This gives the protein CASSQSGGGILKFF. The chain employs TRBV3-1 (or the pseudogene TRBV3-2) and TRBJ2-1; 10 bases map to TRBD2. V gave up 3 bases and J gave up 14 bases; unmatched junction bases: 10. The germline gives CDR1 LGHDT, CDR2 YNNKEL (reference sequence). This CDR3 has 14 residues.